The clone carrying this T cell receptor (beta chain) was seen a handful of times. Its antigen is unidentified. Tumor tissue was taken before any definitive surgery or chemotherapy was given. The data originate from a study of high-grade serous ovarian cancer treatment subgroups. Overall study context: Mean per sample: about 14,000 reads, around 7,100 unique TCR beta rearrangements. Study observations and caveats: Different patients shared almost no repertoire; same-patient tumors shared about 0.095 to 0.85. CDR1 and CDR2 were left unanalyzed; analyses focused on CDR3.

Germline CDR1 SQVTM, CDR2 ANQGSEA. V dropped 1 base and J dropped 0 bases, with 12 bases sitting between them. The CDR3 loop spans 15 amino acids. Method: immunoSEQ multiplex PCR; TCRdb's copy keeps in-frame clones and lacks some. The data show just over 35,000 clones, around 80% seen once. The chain recombines TRBV29-1 with TRBJ2-5, with D perhaps TRBD1 (6 bases). Sequenced sample: tumor tissue. The source of this sequence is a human donor with high-grade serous ovarian cancer. CDR3 sequence reads: CSVEGQELHQETQYF. CDR3 in DNA: TGCAGCGTTGAAGGACAGGAGTTACACCAAGAGACCCAGTACTTC.